The 30 T cell receptor beta chains given below trace back to one sample, sequenced in a study of cytomegalovirus exposure and HLA in healthy donors (dated 2017 in TCRdb). Library generation was performed with the immunoSEQ multiplex PCR assay. TCRdb retrieved this table from immuneACCESS and kept in-frame rearrangements only. Not all clones are present; in checked studies, unresolved V genes account for under half, and no reason is known for the remainder. The sample table contains about 200,000 clones; only one count was recorded for 87% of them. The ten largest clonotypes hold approximately 2% of the sample. The sample comprised PBMCs. These receptor sequences come from a woman younger than 30 in good health and CMV-seropositive.

This clone was counted only a few times. CDR3: CATSRDLFPAGADTQYF. CDR3 DNA: TGTGCCACCAGCAGAGATCTCTTTCCAGCGGGAGCAGATACGCAGTATTTT. The V call is TRBV15, the J call TRBJ2-3; 8 bases align to TRBD2. The CDR3 totals 17 residues. V was clipped by 0 bases and J by 4 bases; unmatched bases: 9. Germline CDR1 reads LNHNV; CDR2 reads YYDKDF (reference sequence).

The chain employs TRBV2 and TRBJ1-4; TRBD1 aligns across 7 bases. Germline values: CDR1 SNHLY, CDR2 FYNNEI. The CDR3 is 14 amino acids. V dropped 5 bases and J dropped 8; count of bases not matched to a gene: 8. The CDR3 region is CASSPEGAREKLFF. The CDR3 DNA is TGTGCCAGCAGTCCGGAGGGGGCAAGGGAAAAACTGTTTTTT.

This chain uses TRBV28 with TRBJ2-2, with 10 nucleotides matching TRBD2. The CDR3 runs 18 residues. Germline CDR1 is MDHEN and CDR2 is SYDVKM. The V segment lost 4 bases and the J segment 2 bases; nucleotides outside the gene matches: 10. DNA for the CDR3: TGTGCCAGCAGTTCAGTTAGAGGGACTAGCGCTAACACCGGGGAGCTGTTTTTT. Its protein is CASSSVRGTSANTGELFF.

This clone was seen more than once but under ten times. This chain uses TRBV5-6 with TRBJ2-1; D is ambiguous. The CDR3 length is 11 residues. The ends were cut back, 4 bases at V and 4 bases at J, with 3 bases in the middle. CDR1 and CDR2 (germline): SGHDT, YYEEEE. Here the CDR3 reads CASSLYNEQFF. CDR3 bases: TGTGCCAGCAGCCTTTACAATGAGCAGTTCTTC.

This clone was detected only a few times. The chain is built from TRBV27 and TRBJ1-2; D is perhaps TRBD1 (5 bases). CDR1 is MNHEY and CDR2 is SMNVEV in the germline V gene (reference sequence). Trimming took off 6 bases at V and 0 bases at J, with 23 bases between the two ends. The CDR3 spans 18 residues. The CDR3 region has the DNA TGTGCCAGCAGCCCGAGGGGCGGGGGAGGCCTCCCTAACTATGGCTACACCTTC. It encodes CASSPRGGGGLPNYGYTF.

This rearrangement joins TRBV10-2 to TRBJ2-7; 9 bases are shared with TRBD1. Trimming at V came to 3 bases and at J to 4 bases, leaving 7 bases not matched to a gene. CDR3 length: 15 residues. Germline CDR1 WSHSY, CDR2 SAAADI. Written as DNA, the CDR3 is TGCGCCAGCAGTGAAGTCGGGACAGGGTTTTACGAGCAGTACTTC. The encoded protein is CASSEVGTGFYEQYF.

V gene TRBV9 combines with J gene TRBJ2-1; 14 bases are a match to TRBD2. The CDR3 is 14 residues long. J lost 6 bases, V lost 5 bases, and 1 base had no gene match. Germline assignment: CDR1 SGDLS and CDR2 YYNGEE. The chain's CDR3 is CASSGTSGSNEQFF. CDR3 nucleotides: TGTGCCAGCAGTGGGACTAGCGGGAGCAATGAGCAGTTCTTC.

V is TRBV28 and J is TRBJ2-7; TRBD2 might be the D (5 bases). The CDR3 consists of 16 residues. V lost 0 bases, J lost 2 bases, and 14 bases lay in between. The germline V gene has CDR1 MDHEN and CDR2 SYDVKM. CDR3 residues: CASSLWVSSLAYEQYF. For the CDR3, the DNA is TGTGCCAGCAGTTTATGGGTGTCTAGCCTAGCCTACGAGCAGTACTTC.

The gene calls are TRBV5-6 and TRBJ2-2; the match to TRBD2 covers 8 bases. This CDR3 region has 18 residues. The germline V gene has CDR1 SGHDT and CDR2 YYEEEE. V lost 2 bases to trimming and J lost 0 bases; unmatched junction nucleotides: 9. The CDR3 reads CASSLGQMTSANTGELFF. The CDR3 bases are TGTGCCAGCAGCTTAGGACAGATGACTAGCGCGAACACCGGGGAGCTGTTTTTT.

This CDR3 reads CAWSVVGGRSEQYF. CDR3 nucleotides: TGTGCCTGGAGTGTGGTGGGAGGGCGTTCCGAGCAGTACTTC. V gene TRBV30 combines with J gene TRBJ2-7, with 7 nucleotides matching TRBD2. Germline V lookup: CDR1 GTSNPN, CDR2 SVGIG (reference sequence). V lost 0 bases to trimming and J lost 6 bases; unmatched junction nucleotides: 8. CDR3 length: 14 amino acids.

The V gene is TRBV5-8, the J gene TRBJ2-1; TRBD2 aligns across 13 bases. Trimming at V came to 0 bases and at J to 6 bases, leaving 9 bases not matched to a gene. From germline, CDR1 is SGHTS and CDR2 YDEGEE. There are 18 residues in the CDR3. This chain's CDR3 is CASSLGLAGGQVLNEQFF. CDR3 coding DNA: TGTGCCAGCAGCTTGGGACTAGCGGGAGGTCAAGTTCTCAATGAGCAGTTCTTC.

V is TRBV27 and J is TRBJ2-1; 11 bases map to TRBD2. Germline CDR1 is MNHEY and CDR2 is SMNVEV (reference sequence). The CDR3 sequence is 17 residues long. V was clipped by 3 bases and J by 7 bases; unmatched bases: 11. CDR3 protein: CASSLSYLLAGGNEQFF. The CDR3 nucleotides are TGTGCCAGCAGTTTGTCGTATCTCCTAGCGGGAGGTAATGAGCAGTTCTTC.

The rearrangement joins TRBV7-6 to TRBJ2-2; D is uncertain. The germline CDR1 and CDR2 sequences are SGHVS and FNYEAQ. V dropped 1 base and J dropped 1 base, with 4 bases sitting between them. This CDR3 is 14 amino acids long. The CDR3 here is CASSLVGNTGELFF. The CDR3 DNA reads as TGTGCCAGCAGCTTAGTCGGGAACACCGGGGAGCTGTTTTTT.

The chain couples TRBV7-8 to TRBJ2-1, with 10 bases that match TRBD2. Germline V gives CDR1 SGHVS, CDR2 FQNEAQ. V was pared by 5 bases and J by 10 bases, with 11 bases of the junction left unmatched. This CDR3 has 15 amino acids. CDR3 coding DNA: TGTGCCAGCAGCACCGGGACTAGCGCTACCAAAGAGCAGTTCTTC. Amino acids: CASSTGTSATKEQFF.

The genes are TRBV18 and TRBJ1-2; 7 bases fit TRBD1. After removal of 4 bases from V and 8 bases from J, the junction contained 7 bases not matched to a gene. Germline values: CDR1 KGHSH, CDR2 LQKENI. The CDR3 spans 13 residues. As DNA, the CDR3 is TGTGCCAGCTCACAGGGGGCTGAATCCGGCTACACCTTC. The encoded protein is CASSQGAESGYTF.

The chain links TRBV5-1 to TRBJ2-7; possible D gene TRBD1, 5 bases. The CDR3 has 14 residues. Between the trimmed V and J ends, which lost 4 bases and 6 bases, there was a span of 17 bases. Germline V CDR1 and CDR2: SGHRS, YFSETQ. The CDR3, as DNA: TGCGCCAGCAGCGTAACCAGGGCGCGGAGCGAGCAGTACTTC. Its translation is CASSVTRARSEQYF. Variable domain in full (rest from reference TRBV5-1 and TRBJ2-7): KAGVTQTPRYLIKTRGQQVTLSCSPISGHRSVSWYQQTPGQGLQFLFEYFSETQRNKGNFPGRFSGRQFSNSRSEMNVSTLELGDSALYLCASSVTRARSEQYFGPGTRLTVT.

This clone was counted a few times. The chain uses TRBV30 and TRBJ1-2; D ambiguous. There are 12 residues in the CDR3. Per the germline V gene, CDR1 is GTSNPN and CDR2 is SVGIG (reference sequence). V shed 3 bases and J shed 5 bases, with 10 bases lying between them. In nucleotides, the CDR3 is TGTGCCTGGAGACTAGGAGGATATGGCTACACCTTC. This gives the protein CAWRLGGYGYTF.

The V gene is TRBV19, the J gene TRBJ1-1, with D tentatively TRBD1 (5 bases). Germline assignment: CDR1 LNHDA and CDR2 SQIVND (reference sequence). This CDR3 spans 13 amino acids. V was pared by 4 bases and J by 8 bases, with 14 bases between. CDR3 in DNA: TGTGCCAGTAGTAGGAGAGACAGTGTCGAAGCTTTCTTT. Residues: CASSRRDSVEAFF.

The chain employs TRBV7-2 and TRBJ2-7, with TRBD2 matching 7 bases. Trimming cost V 1 base and J 3 bases; bases outside gene matches: 3. This CDR3 has 14 amino acids. Germline V lookup: CDR1 SGHTA, CDR2 FQGNSA. DNA of the CDR3: TGTGCCAGCAGCTTAGGGACTAGTAACTACGAGCAGTACTTC. Translating gives CASSLGTSNYEQYF.

CDR3 nucleotides: TGCGCCAGCAGCCAATTCTGGACAGCCAACGTCCTGACTTTC. Residues: CASSQFWTANVLTF. The genes are TRBV4-1 and TRBJ2-6, with a possible D match to TRBD1 (5 bases). Germline lookup yields CDR1 MGHRA and CDR2 YSYEKL. V lost 2 bases and J lost 7, with 9 bases in between. This CDR3 comprises 14 residues.

Points on this clone: This same CDR3 is encoded by further DNA sequences in the sample. This chain joins TRBV27 and TRBJ2-1; D call uncertain. CDR3 length: 13 residues. The V gene lost 2 bases and the J gene lost 3 bases, with 5 bases spanning the gap. Germline V gives CDR1 MNHEY, CDR2 SMNVEV (reference sequence). For the CDR3, the DNA is TGTGCCAGCAGTTTAGGCAGCTACAATGAGCAGTTCTTC. Translation: CASSLGSYNEQFF.

V gene TRBV4-1 combines with J gene TRBJ2-1; maybe TRBD2 (6 bases). Between the trimmed V and J ends, which lost 2 bases and 4 bases, there was a span of 12 bases. This CDR3 has 15 residues. Germline lookup yields CDR1 MGHRA and CDR2 YSYEKL. As DNA, the CDR3 is TGCGCCAGCAGCCAACTAGCGAGCTTATACAATGAGCAGTTCTTC. Its protein is CASSQLASLYNEQFF.

The chain employs TRBV25-1 and TRBJ2-2; 12 bases align to TRBD1. The CDR3 extends over 17 amino acids. Looked up from germline, CDR1 is MGHDK and CDR2 is SYGVNS. V dropped 4 bases and J dropped 4; count of bases not matched to a gene: 7. CDR3 nucleotides: TGTGCCAGCAGTGGTGTGGGACAGGGGGCTATCACCGGGGAGCTGTTTTTT. This translates into CASSGVGQGAITGELFF.

The rearrangement links TRBV27 to TRBJ2-7, with no clear D. This CDR3 is 13 amino acids long. The ends were cut back, 8 bases at V and 0 bases at J, with 11 bases in the middle. CDR1 and CDR2 (germline): MNHEY, SMNVEV (reference sequence). The CDR3 sequence: CASSGQNSYEQYF. The CDR3 nucleotides read TGTGCCAGCTCAGGCCAGAACTCCTACGAGCAGTACTTC.

The gene calls are TRBV19 and TRBJ1-2; TRBD1 aligns across 7 bases. The trim removed 8 bases at V and 4 bases at J, leaving 10 bases unmatched. The CDR3 sequence is 14 residues long. Germline V gene lookup returns CDR1 LNHDA and CDR2 SQIVND (reference sequence). Here the CDR3 DNA reads TGTGCCAGTCGGAGGGGGACAGTAGTCTATGGCTACACCTTC. It encodes CASRRGTVVYGYTF.

V gene TRBV4-1 combines with J gene TRBJ2-6; TRBD1 might be the D (5 bases). The CDR3 has 15 amino acids. V was trimmed by 6 bases and J by 4 bases, leaving 13 bases between them. The germline CDR1 and CDR2 sequences are MGHRA and YSYEKL. CDR3 coding DNA: TGCGCCAGCAGTCCAGGGTACCCCGGGGCCAACGTCCTGACTTTC. Protein sequence: CASSPGYPGANVLTF.

The chain uses TRBV2 and TRBJ1-1, with 8 bases aligning to TRBD1. V was clipped by 2 bases and J by 4 bases; unmatched bases: 9. Per the germline V gene, CDR1 is SNHLY and CDR2 is FYNNEI. The length of the CDR3 is 16 residues. CDR3 sequence (DNA): TGTGCCAGCAGTGAATGGACAGGGCTAGTCGGCACTGAAGCTTTCTTT. Protein product: CASSEWTGLVGTEAFF. Full variable domain (outside the CDR3, taken from reference TRBV2 and TRBJ1-1): EPEVTQTPSHQVTQMGQEVILRCVPISNHLYFYWYRQILGQKVEFLVSFYNNEISEKSEIFDDQFSVERPDGSNFTLKIRSTKLEDSAMYFCASSEWTGLVGTEAFFGQGTRLTVV.

The chain carries TRBV19 and TRBJ1-5; TRBD1 aligns across 8 bases. CDR1 and CDR2 (germline): LNHDA, SQIVND (reference sequence). The junction had 4 bases not matched to a gene; V was cut back by 4 bases and J by 8 bases. CDR3 size: 13 residues. The CDR3: CASSTQGGEPQHF. DNA of the CDR3: TGTGCCAGTAGTACACAGGGGGGGGAGCCCCAGCATTTT.

This clone showed up many times. J is TRBJ2-1 and V is TRBV7-3; TRBD2 matches 13 bases. Germline-derived CDR1 and CDR2 are SGHTA and FQGTGA. The CDR3 spans 16 residues. V was pared by 2 bases and J by 8 bases, with 6 bases of the junction left unmatched. In nucleotides, the CDR3 is TGTGCCAGCAGCTTACCACTAGCGGGAGGGCCTGATGAGCAGTTCTTC. Translating gives CASSLPLAGGPDEQFF.

The V call is TRBV28, the J call TRBJ2-1, with D unresolved. Germline V gives CDR1 MDHEN, CDR2 SYDVKM. Trimming pared 5 bases from V and 0 bases from J, leaving 11 bases between. CDR3 length: 15 amino acids. The CDR3 sequence: CASSPTTISYNEQFF. The CDR3 region has the DNA TGTGCCAGCAGTCCCACCACTATCTCCTACAATGAGCAGTTCTTC.